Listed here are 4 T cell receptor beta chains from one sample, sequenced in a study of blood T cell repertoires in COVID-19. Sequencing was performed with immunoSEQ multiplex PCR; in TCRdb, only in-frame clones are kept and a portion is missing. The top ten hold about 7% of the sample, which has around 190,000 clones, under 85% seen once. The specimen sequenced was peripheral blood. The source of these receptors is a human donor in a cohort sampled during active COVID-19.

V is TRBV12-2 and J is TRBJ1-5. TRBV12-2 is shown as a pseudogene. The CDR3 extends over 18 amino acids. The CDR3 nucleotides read TGTGCAAGTCGCTTGTTCATCCGCGGGGGGAGGCTGGGCCAGCCCCAGCATTTT. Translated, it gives CASRLFIRGGRLGQPQHF.

The CDR3 coding sequence is TGTGCCAGCAGCGGGGACAGCTACGAGCAGTACTTC. Translation: CASSGDSYEQYF. The rearrangement uses TRBV5-4 and TRBJ2-7, with 7 nucleotides matching TRBD1. Germline V gives CDR1 SGHNT, CDR2 YYREEE (reference sequence). CDR3 length equals 12 residues. Trimming took 4 bases from V and 3 from J; bases not matched to a gene: 1.

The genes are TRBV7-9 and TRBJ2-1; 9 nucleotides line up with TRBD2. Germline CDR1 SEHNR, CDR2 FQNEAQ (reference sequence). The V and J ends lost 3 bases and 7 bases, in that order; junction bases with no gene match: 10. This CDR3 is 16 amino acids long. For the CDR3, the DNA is TGTGCCAGCAGCTTTGGGCGGGGGGGCACTACGAATGAGCAGTTCTTC. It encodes CASSFGRGGTTNEQFF.

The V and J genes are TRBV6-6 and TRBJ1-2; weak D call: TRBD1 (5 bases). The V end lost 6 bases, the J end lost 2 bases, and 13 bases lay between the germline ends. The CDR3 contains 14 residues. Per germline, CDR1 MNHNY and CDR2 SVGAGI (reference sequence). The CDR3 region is CASSQTGVNYGYTF. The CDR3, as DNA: TGTGCCAGCAGCCAGACGGGGGTCAACTATGGCTACACCTTC.